This T cell receptor (beta chain) was sequenced during a study of blood T cell repertoires in COVID-19. Study background: Researchers got acute and convalescent COVID-19 samples from the United States, Italy and Spain.

Recruits, aged 18 to 89 years, lived in 20 to 30 US areas. Grouping used clinical history reported by participants in a survey and questionnaire. Authors' processing steps: It was from reference gene primer amplification that nucleated cell counts were estimated. The data were produced by immunoSEQ multiplex PCR, yet TCRdb's version contains in-frame clones alone and is incomplete. V, J and clone size derive from that table, while D and trimming were established from the DNA sequence. The sample holds roughly 200,000 clones, 85% seen once. This clone occurred once. Sequencing was carried out using PBMCs or T cells enriched from blood (not recorded which). The source is a man aged 40-55 years who had recovered from COVID-19.

As DNA, the CDR3 is TGCGCCAGCAGTGAGTGGATTAGTGCGGGGACGAGGAACGAGCAGTACTTC. Residues: CASSEWISAGTRNEQYF. V usage is TRBV10-2 and J usage is TRBJ2-7; possibly TRBD2 for D (6 bases). CDR1 and CDR2 (germline): WSHSY, SAAADI. The CDR3 covers 17 residues. Between the trimmed V and J ends, which lost 1 base and 5 bases, there was a span of 21 bases.